These T cell receptor beta chains were read from a single sample in a study of cytomegalovirus exposure and HLA in healthy donors. Sequencing used immunoSEQ multiplex PCR; TCRdb keeps in-frame clones, though not all of them. This table has 160,000 or so clones, around 82% appearing once. Sequencing input: PBMCs. These receptors came from a woman between 50 and 59 years old in good health and CMV-seropositive. CDR3s include the opening cysteine and the closing phenylalanine or tryptophan. Each record gives: CDR3 protein, CDR3 DNA, V gene, J gene, clone size, D gene. A D gene is named only where the DNA matches it firmly. Rows may omit the clone size; those that give it use once, few, many or a size class.

CASRGLAGGPAYNEQFF	TGTGCCAGCAGGGGACTAGCGGGGGGGCCCGCCTACAATGAGCAGTTCTTC	TRBV5-6	TRBJ2-1	-	TRBD2
CASSFWLGSSSYEQYF	TGCGCCAGCAGCTTCTGGTTGGGCTCGAGCTCCTACGAGCAGTACTTC	TRBV5-1	TRBJ2-7	-	-
CASSSGTADNSPLHF	TGTGCCAGCAGCTCTGGGACAGCCGATAATTCACCCCTCCACTTT	TRBV7-3	TRBJ1-6	-	TRBD1
CASWLGGFYEQYF	TGTGCCAGCTGGCTCGGGGGGTTCTACGAGCAGTACTTC	TRBV6-6	TRBJ2-7	-	TRBD2
CASSYDRGTNEQYF	TGTGCCAGCAGTTACGACAGGGGTACGAACGAGCAGTACTTC	TRBV6-6	TRBJ2-7	-	TRBD1
CASSPRTGVTDTQYF	TGTGCCAGCAGCCCGAGGACAGGGGTGACAGATACGCAGTATTTT	TRBV7-6	TRBJ2-3	-	TRBD1
CASGPLGADTQYF	TGTGCCAGTGGCCCACTAGGAGCAGATACGCAGTATTTT	TRBV19	TRBJ2-3	-	-
CASSGAGAIGNTIYF	TGTGCCAGTAGTGGGGCGGGGGCCATCGGAAACACCATATATTTT	TRBV19	TRBJ1-3	-	-
CASSARGYEQYF	TGTGCCAGCAGTGCCAGGGGCTACGAGCAGTACTTC	TRBV6-5	TRBJ2-7	few	-
CALWTAPSYNSPLHF	TGCGCCTTGTGGACTGCACCCTCCTATAATTCACCCCTCCACTTT	TRBV5-1	TRBJ1-6	-	-
CASSNGQGNYEQYF	TGTGCCAGCAGCAATGGACAGGGAAATTACGAGCAGTACTTC	TRBV7-8	TRBJ2-7	-	TRBD1
CASSQDPRDEQYF	TGCGCCAGCAGCCAAGACCCCCGGGACGAGCAGTACTTC	TRBV4-3	TRBJ2-7	-	-
CASSLALAGGLSTDTQYF	TGTGCCAGCAGCTTAGCGCTAGCGGGGGGTCTAAGCACAGATACGCAGTATTTT	TRBV7-2	TRBJ2-3	-	TRBD2
CASREGWADNEKLFF	TGTGCCAGCAGGGAGGGTTGGGCCGATAATGAAAAACTGTTTTTT	TRBV5-5	TRBJ1-4	-	-
CASSLGQVFNTEAFF	TGTGCCAGCAGCTTGGGACAGGTTTTCAACACTGAAGCTTTCTTT	TRBV5-6	TRBJ1-1	-	-
CASSPGKGYGYTF	TGTGCCAGCAGCCCCGGGAAAGGCTATGGCTACACCTTC	TRBV7-3	TRBJ1-2	-	-
CASSLDLAGALYEQYF	TGCGCCAGCAGCTTGGACTTGGCGGGGGCCCTCTACGAGCAGTACTTC	TRBV5-1	TRBJ2-7	-	-
CASSSLFPNIQYF	TGTGCCAGCAGTTCCCTTTTCCCGAACATTCAGTACTTC	TRBV2	TRBJ2-4	-	-
CAWATGSNNEQFF	TGTGCCTGGGCAACCGGGAGCAACAATGAGCAGTTCTTC	TRBV30	TRBJ2-1	-	-
CASTRGLATNEKLFF	TGTGCCAGCACAAGAGGCCTCGCAACTAATGAAAAACTGTTTTTT	TRBV5-8	TRBJ1-4	-	-
CAISAGITTYEQYF	TGTGCCATCTCGGCAGGGATCACAACCTACGAGCAGTACTTC	TRBV10-3	TRBJ2-7	-	-
CASSSGTSGGATGELFF	TGTGCCAGCAGTTCCGGGACTAGCGGGGGGGCGACCGGGGAGCTGTTTTTT	TRBV11-1	TRBJ2-2	-	TRBD2
CASSRGESSYEQYF	TGTGCCAGCAGTCGGGGGGAAAGCTCCTACGAGCAGTACTTC	TRBV11-2	TRBJ2-7	-	TRBD2